The clone carrying this TCR beta chain was observed once. Antigen: not known. These data come from a study of somatic mutations in cytotoxic T cells in rheumatoid arthritis. Across the study: Including V beta1+ cells that were sequenced for TCRB, some T-cell populations stained with V beta antibodies were flow-sorted at nearly 100% purity.

The investigators isolated CD4+ and CD8+ cells by positive magnetic bead selection and checked their purity by flow cytometry. Measured with immunoSEQ multiplex PCR; TCRdb has only the in-frame clones, and not every one. The repertoire includes approximately 7,000 clones, roughly 75% of them detected once, and more than 35% sits in the top ten. General observations from the study: Patients with a largest CD8+ clone exceeding 20% of CD8+ cells numbered about an eighth of the roughly 65.

Germline V gives CDR1 SGHAT, CDR2 FQDESV (reference sequence). The CDR3 is 16 residues long. J lost 2 bases, V lost 2 bases, and 5 bases had no gene match. The genes are TRBV11-1 and TRBJ2-3, with 9 bases lining up with TRBD1. The clonotype was recovered from an older woman in good health. Input material: CD8+ T cells sorted from blood. This chain's CDR3 is CASSLRTGDPTDTQYF. CDR3 nucleotide sequence: TGTGCCAGCAGCTTACGGACAGGGGACCCCACAGATACGCAGTATTTT.